This T cell receptor (beta chain) originates from a study of T-cell reconstitution after alpha-beta-depleted transplantation in children. A library of TCRbeta sequences, prepared with unique molecular identifiers, was generated. TCRdb called the PCR reads again in MiXCR, with one record for every CDR3 protein. The sample has hundreds of thousands of distinct CDR3 sequences; around 9.6% are singletons. The sample holds a few counts of this clonotype. V lost 4 bases and J lost 5; bases outside the gene matches: 4. The CDR3 runs to 13 residues. The V gene's germline CDR1 is MNHEY and CDR2 SMNVEV (reference sequence).

The chain is built from TRBV27 and TRBJ1-2, with 7 bases lining up with TRBD1. This specimen was PBMCs from the stem cell graft donor, taken from the stem cell graft. The sequence came from a human donor who donated a stem cell graft to a child with acute lymphoblastic leukemia. CDR3: CASSWGQQYGYTF. The CDR3 region has the DNA TGTGCCAGCAGTTGGGGACAGCAATATGGCTACACCTTC.